Presented here are 11 T cell receptor beta chains from one specimen sequenced in a study of T cells in Graves' hyperthyroidism and ophthalmopathy. Amplified regions were TCR beta CDR3 sequences from RNA transcripts. HTBI primers were used for first-round RT-PCR of the TCR CDR3. TCRdb called the multiplex PCR reads again in MiXCR, with one record for every CDR3 protein. The sample consists of about 350,000 distinct CDR3 sequences, roughly 14% of them appearing once. Sequenced material: blood. The receptors here all came from a woman in her 30s with Graves' hyperthyroidism.

Only a few counts were recorded for this clonotype. The chain couples TRBV20-1 to TRBJ1-2; D remains ambiguous. Trimming left V 6 bases short and J 0 bases short, with 17 bases between. This CDR3 is 15 amino acids long. The germline gives CDR1 DFQATT, CDR2 SNEGSKA (reference sequence). The CDR3 DNA reads TGCAGTGCGACGCCCAGAGGAGGGTCTAACTATGGCTACACCTTC. The encoded protein is CSATPRGGSNYGYTF.

This sequence joins TRBV4-2 and TRBJ1-1; unclear D gene. The V gene lost 0 bases and the J gene lost 1 base, with 9 bases spanning the gap. Germline values: CDR1 LGHNA, CDR2 YNFKEQ. The CDR3 is 15 residues long. The CDR3 DNA is TGTGCCAGCAGCCAAGATCGTTACGGGAACACTGAAGCTTTCTTT. Translation gives CASSQDRYGNTEAFF.

In this sample, this clonotype turned up a few times. The chain carries TRBV20-1 and TRBJ2-1; 8 bases are shared with TRBD1. With V trimmed by 4 bases and J by 5 bases, 4 bases remained unmatched. The CDR3 has 13 amino acids. CDR1 and CDR2 from the germline V gene are DFQATT and SNEGSKA (reference sequence). This CDR3 reads CSATGQGNNEQFF. CDR3 sequence (DNA): TGCAGTGCTACCGGACAGGGTAACAATGAGCAGTTCTTC.

This clonotype showed up many times. The genes are TRBV5-8 and TRBJ2-3; TRBD2 matches at 14 bases. The CDR3 totals 19 residues. Unmatched junction bases numbered 11, after V lost 5 bases and J lost 0 bases. CDR1 and CDR2 from the germline V gene are SGHTS and YDEGEE. The CDR3 region is CASRRGLAGGRNSTDTQYF. For the CDR3, the DNA is TGTGCCAGCAGGAGAGGACTAGCGGGAGGTCGTAACAGCACAGATACGCAGTATTTT.

The chain combines TRBV6-2 or TRBV6-3 with TRBJ2-1; no firm D call. CDR1 and CDR2 (germline): MNHEY, SVGEGT. There are 13 residues in the CDR3. Trimming cost V 2 bases and J 8 bases, with 10 bases left between them. The DNA of the CDR3 is TGTGCCAGCAGTTACGGAGAGCTCGATGAGCAGTTCTTC. This translates into CASSYGELDEQFF.

The chain uses TRBV3-1 and TRBJ2-7, with TRBD2 matching 7 bases. Germline CDR1 reads LGHDT; CDR2 reads YNNKEL (reference sequence). This CDR3 is 14 amino acids long. After removal of 9 bases from V and 6 bases from J, the junction contained 14 bases not matched to a gene. The CDR3 region is CASTVAGAVVEQYF. The DNA for the CDR3 is TGTGCCAGTACCGTAGCGGGCGCTGTTGTCGAGCAGTACTTC.

This clonotype was observed many times. This sequence joins TRBV20-1 and TRBJ2-3, with D perhaps matching TRBD2 (6 bases). Germline V gives CDR1 DFQATT, CDR2 SNEGSKA (reference sequence). V was trimmed by 4 bases and J by 0 bases, leaving 11 bases between them. This CDR3 has 14 amino acids. The CDR3 reads CSAKLASSTDTQYF. CDR3 sequence (DNA): TGCAGTGCTAAGCTAGCGTCTAGCACAGATACGCAGTATTTT.

On this clonotype itself: Germline and junction disagree at one end, which may indicate a read error. The chain uses TRBV7-7 and TRBJ2-2; unclear D gene. This CDR3 spans 12 amino acids. The germline CDR1 and CDR2 sequences are SSHAT and FNYEAQ (reference sequence). The CDR3: CASSFDSGELFF. CDR3 in DNA: TGTGCTAGCAGCTTCGACTCCGGGGAGCTGTTTTTT.

A few counts support this clonotype. This sequence may be a read error, since a much larger clone differs from it by one base. This chain links TRBV6-1 with TRBJ1-5; a weak D match, TRBD1 (5 bases). The CDR3 has 15 amino acids. Germline V gene data show CDR1 as MNHNS and CDR2 as SASEGT. The CDR3 nucleotides read TGTACCAGCATACCGGGGGATAGTAGCAATCAGCCCCAGCATTTT. Its protein is CTSIPGDSSNQPQHF.

As for this clonotype: A much larger clone lies a single base off, so this may be a read error. The chain uses TRBV7-2 and TRBJ2-2, with D possibly matching TRBD2 (6 bases). This CDR3 comprises 16 residues. Germline assignment: CDR1 SGHTA and CDR2 FQGNSA. The CDR3 reads CASSPSGGAATGGLFF. The DNA for the CDR3 is TGTGCCAGCTCACCGTCCGGGGGAGCGGCCACCGGGGGGCTGTTTTTT.

This clonotype was detected many times. The chain employs TRBV27 and TRBJ1-2; D call uncertain. The CDR3 sequence is 13 residues long. Germline V gives CDR1 MNHEY, CDR2 SMNVEV (reference sequence). The V gene lost 6 bases and the J gene lost 12 bases, with 20 bases spanning the gap. Written as DNA, the CDR3 is TGTGCCAGCAGCCCCCGGCGCGGGGAAAAGAACACCTTC. Translated, it gives CASSPRRGEKNTF.